This paragraph covers one T cell receptor (beta chain) sequence. The CDR3 contains 17 residues. The germline V gene has CDR1 SGHAT and CDR2 FQNNGV. Trimming took 6 bases from V and 8 from J, leaving 28 bases between them. This specimen comes from a study of cytomegalovirus exposure and HLA in healthy donors. Vbeta (60) and Jbeta (13) primers were used in the PCR. The table came from immunoSEQ multiplex PCR; TCRdb's copy has only in-frame clones and leaves some out. The sample contains about 150,000 clones, roughly three quarters of which appear only once. The sample comprised PBMCs. The V and J genes are TRBV11-2 and TRBJ1-2; D remains unclear. This clonotype originated in a man aged 25 to 45 in good health and CMV-seropositive. The CDR3 sequence: CASSRETGILKVGGYTF. CDR3 bases: TGTGCCAGCAGTCGAGAAACCGGGATCCTAAAAGTCGGGGGCTACACCTTC.